This T cell receptor (beta chain) emerged from a study of blood T cell repertoires in COVID-19. Study-level information: T cells, B-cell-depleted T cells, or PBMCs supplied cDNA or gDNA.

The CDR3 spans 16 residues. V lost 1 base, J lost 6 bases, and 18 bases lay in between. CDR1 MDHEN and CDR2 SYDVKM come from the germline V gene. Assay used: immunoSEQ multiplex PCR; TCRdb lists only in-frame clones, some missing. This repertoire shows roughly 250,000 clones, about 85% found once; its top ten account for 0.87%. Recruited during active infection, patients (from Seattle) were subsequently followed longitudinally. The clonotype comes from a human donor with COVID-19, enrolled during active disease. The donor label of this sample is uncertain. The sample comprised peripheral blood. The chain uses TRBV28 and TRBJ1-1, with D perhaps matching TRBD1 (6 bases). The CDR3 loop is CASSLFSGGLQAEAFF. The CDR3, as DNA: TGTGCCAGCAGTTTATTCTCCGGGGGGCTGCAAGCTGAAGCTTTCTTT.